The 6 T cell receptor beta chains listed next were all sequenced from one sample in a study of control samples from healthy donors and cancer patients. Here immunoSEQ multiplex PCR was the method, and the copy in TCRdb shows in-frame clones only, minus some. The data contain some 140,000 clones, 94% of them singletons. The sequenced sample was blood. Every receptor here comes from a man aged 40-55 years in good health.

The CDR3 DNA sequence: TGTGCCAGCAGTGCCTGGTACGCCGAGCAGTACTTC. Its translation is CASSAWYAEQYF. The V gene is TRBV28, the J gene TRBJ2-7; D gene uncertain. This CDR3 is built from 12 residues. Per the germline V gene, CDR1 is MDHEN and CDR2 is SYDVKM. The ends were cut back, 5 bases at V and 6 bases at J, with 11 bases in the middle.

This chain connects TRBV7-2 to TRBJ1-6; the match to TRBD1 covers 8 bases. This CDR3 is built from 15 residues. Germline loops: CDR1 SGHTA, CDR2 FQGNSA. The V segment lost 5 bases and the J segment 6 bases; nucleotides outside the gene matches: 6. The CDR3 DNA reads TGTGCCAGCAGCCCCCGGACAGGGCCTAATTCACCCCTCCACTTT. Amino acids: CASSPRTGPNSPLHF.

The chain has TRBV7-2 and TRBJ1-2; no firm D call. Germline V CDR1 and CDR2: SGHTA, FQGNSA. V lost 0 bases and J 4 bases, leaving 9 bases between the germline ends. The CDR3 consists of 14 residues. The CDR3 bases are TGTGCCAGCAGCTTAGCGTTGGGGAGCTATGGCTACACCTTC. Translation gives CASSLALGSYGYTF.

This clone appeared once. The DNA of the CDR3 is TGTGCCAGCTCACCCCCGCAGAGCTCCTACAATGAGCAGTTCTTC. Residues: CASSPPQSSYNEQFF. V is TRBV18 and J is TRBJ2-1; no clear D gene. This CDR3 is 15 amino acids long. Germline V gives CDR1 KGHSH, CDR2 LQKENI. V lost 3 bases and J 0 bases, leaving 9 bases between the germline ends.

V usage is TRBV18 and J usage is TRBJ2-7; no reliable D call. V lost 3 bases to trimming and J lost 4 bases, with 13 bases between them. Germline lookup yields CDR1 KGHSH and CDR2 LQKENI. There are 14 residues in the CDR3. The CDR3 here is CASSPQTEYYEQYF. The CDR3 DNA follows: TGTGCCAGCTCACCTCAAACTGAATATTACGAGCAGTACTTC.

This chain connects TRBV6-6 to TRBJ1-6; D gene uncertain. Deletions cut 0 bases from V and 10 bases from J, with 16 bases between. Per germline, CDR1 MNHNY and CDR2 SVGAGI (reference sequence). There are 16 residues in the CDR3. The CDR3, as DNA: TGTGCCAGCAGTTACTCGAATGCCAGGTCGGGATCACCCCTCCACTTT. Protein: CASSYSNARSGSPLHF.